This TCR beta chain was sequenced in a study of OX40 agonist ivuxolimab in advanced cancers. Study observations and caveats: Clonal expansion by week 6 occurred in CD4+ and CD8+ blood T cells (at 0.1 to 3.0 mg/kg).

Sequencing used immunoSEQ multiplex PCR; TCRdb keeps in-frame clones, though not all of them. The sample carries 72,000 or so clones, 75% to 90% recorded once. As for this clone: Its cognate antigen is unknown.

The CDR3 consists of 12 residues. Per the germline V gene, CDR1 is KGHSH and CDR2 is LQKENI. Trimming took off 11 bases at V and 2 bases at J, with 12 bases between the two ends. The clonotype was recovered from an adult with an advanced solid tumor such as melanoma, head and neck, liver or kidney cancer. The sequenced sample was CD4+ or CD8+ T cells sorted from blood, obtained in a trial of the OX40 agonist ivuxolimab. The J gene is TRBJ2-5, the V gene TRBV18; TRBD2 is a possible D gene (6 bases). The CDR3 reads CAAGSPQETQYF. In DNA form, the CDR3 reads TGTGCCGCGGGGAGTCCACAAGAGACCCAGTACTTC.